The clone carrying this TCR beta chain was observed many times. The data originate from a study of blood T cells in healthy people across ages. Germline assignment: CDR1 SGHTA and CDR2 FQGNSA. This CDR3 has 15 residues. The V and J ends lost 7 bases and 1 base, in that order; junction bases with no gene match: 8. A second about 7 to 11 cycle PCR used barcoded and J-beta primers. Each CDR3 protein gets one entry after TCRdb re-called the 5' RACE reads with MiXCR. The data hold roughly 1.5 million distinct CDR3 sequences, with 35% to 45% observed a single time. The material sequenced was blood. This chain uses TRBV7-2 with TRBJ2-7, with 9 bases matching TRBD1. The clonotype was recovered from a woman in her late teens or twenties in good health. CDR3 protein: CASTPDRGGSYEQYF. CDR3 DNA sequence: TGTGCCAGCACCCCAGACAGGGGGGGTTCCTACGAGCAGTACTTC.